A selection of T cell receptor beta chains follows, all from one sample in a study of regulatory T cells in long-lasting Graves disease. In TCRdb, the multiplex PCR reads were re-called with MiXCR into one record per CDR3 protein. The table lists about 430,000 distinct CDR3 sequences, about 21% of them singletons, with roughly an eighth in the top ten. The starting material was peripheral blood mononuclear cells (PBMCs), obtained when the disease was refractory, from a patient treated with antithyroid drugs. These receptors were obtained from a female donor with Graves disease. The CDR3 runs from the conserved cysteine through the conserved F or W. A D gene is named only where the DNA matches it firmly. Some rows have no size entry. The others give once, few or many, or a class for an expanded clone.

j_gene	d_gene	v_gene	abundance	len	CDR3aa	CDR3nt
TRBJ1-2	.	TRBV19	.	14	CASSIDLRGYGYTF	TGTGCCAGTAGTATAGATCTCCGGGGGTACGGCTACACCTTC
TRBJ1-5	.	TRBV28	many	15	CASSTDREAIVSQHF	TGTGCCAGCAGTACGGACAGAGAGGCCATTGTGTCCCAGCATTTT
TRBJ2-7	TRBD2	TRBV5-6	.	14	CASSISGNLREQYF	TGTGCCAGCAGCATTAGCGGGAACCTACGCGAGCAGTACTTC
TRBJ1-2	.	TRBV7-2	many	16	CASSLKSAGSPNGYTF	TGTGCCAGCAGCTTAAAGAGTGCGGGCAGCCCCAATGGCTACACCTTC
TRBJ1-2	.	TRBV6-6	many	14	CASSYSIGNYGYTF	TGTGCCAGCAGTTACTCGATAGGGAATTATGGCTACACCTTC
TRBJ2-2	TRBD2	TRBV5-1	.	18	CASKGLAGKGANTGELFF	TGCGCCAGCAAAGGACTAGCGGGAAAGGGGGCGAACACCGGGGAGCTGTTTTTT
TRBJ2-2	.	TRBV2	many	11	CASGDTGELFF	TGTGCCAGCGGTGACACCGGGGAGCTGTTTTTT
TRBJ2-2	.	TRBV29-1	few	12	CSVEGPTGELFF	TGCAGCGTTGAAGGCCCCACCGGGGAGCTGTTTTTT
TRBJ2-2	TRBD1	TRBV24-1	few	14	CATSDRQGAGELFF	TGTGCCACCAGTGACCGACAGGGTGCCGGGGAGCTGTTTTTT
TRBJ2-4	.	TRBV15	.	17	CATSRPPESLAKNIQYF	TGTGCCACCAGCAGACCTCCAGAGTCCCTAGCCAAAAACATTCAGTACTTC
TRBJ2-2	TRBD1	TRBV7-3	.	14	CARAGQVETGELFF	TGTGCCAGGGCGGGACAGGTAGAGACCGGGGAGCTGTTTTTT
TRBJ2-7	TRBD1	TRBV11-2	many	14	CASSFGTGWIEQYF	TGTGCCAGCAGCTTCGGGACAGGGTGGATCGAGCAGTACTTC
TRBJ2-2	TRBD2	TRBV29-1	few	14	CSVASGSTTGELFF	TGCAGCGTTGCTAGCGGGAGTACCACCGGGGAGCTGTTTTTT
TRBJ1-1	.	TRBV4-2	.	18	CASSLLQNSIGMNTEAFF	TGTGCCAGCAGCTTACTTCAGAATTCCATCGGCATGAACACTGAAGCTTTCTTT
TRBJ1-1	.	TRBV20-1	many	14	CSASSGRLNTEAFF	TGCAGTGCTAGCTCAGGGCGGTTAAACACTGAAGCTTTCTTT
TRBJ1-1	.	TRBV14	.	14	CASSQDPPLTEAFF	TGTGCCAGCAGCCAAGATCCTCCGTTAACTGAAGCTTTCTTT
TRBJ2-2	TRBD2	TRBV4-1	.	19	CASSATSAGERGAVGELFF	TGCGCCAGCAGCGCTACTAGCGCGGGCGAGCGGGGAGCCGTCGGGGAGCTGTTTTTT
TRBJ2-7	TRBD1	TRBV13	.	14	CASSPRTGEYEQYF	TGTGCCAGCAGCCCCAGGACAGGGGAATATGAGCAGTACTTC
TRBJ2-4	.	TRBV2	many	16	CASSANRQLAKNIQYF	TGTGCCAGCAGTGCGAACAGGCAACTAGCCAAAAACATTCAGTACTTC
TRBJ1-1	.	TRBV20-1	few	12	CSASLGGTEAFF	TGCAGTGCTAGTCTGGGGGGCACTGAAGCTTTCTTT
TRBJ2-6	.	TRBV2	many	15	CASSSGRSGANVLTF	TGTGCCAGCAGCTCAGGGAGGTCTGGGGCCAACGTCCTGACTTTC
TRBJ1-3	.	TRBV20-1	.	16	CSAREGGSITGNTIYF	TGCAGTGCTAGAGAAGGAGGATCGATAACTGGAAACACCATATATTTT
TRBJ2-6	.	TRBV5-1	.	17	CASSLAKGEAGANVLTF	TGCGCCAGCAGCTTGGCCAAGGGGGAGGCTGGGGCCAACGTCCTGACTTTC
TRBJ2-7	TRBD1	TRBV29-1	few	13	CSVGGQTAYEQYF	TGCAGCGTTGGGGGACAGACGGCCTACGAGCAGTACTTC
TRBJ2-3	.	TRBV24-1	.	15	CATSDNIVGTDTQYF	TGTGCCACCAGTGACAACATAGTTGGGACAGATACGCAGTATTTT
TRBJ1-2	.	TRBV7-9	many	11	CASSYNYGYTF	TGTGCCAGCAGCTATAACTATGGCTACACCTTC
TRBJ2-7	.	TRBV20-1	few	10	CSLGTYEQYF	TGCAGTCTCGGGACCTACGAGCAGTACTTC
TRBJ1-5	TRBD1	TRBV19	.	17	CASSVLRTGPADQPQHF	TGTGCCAGTAGTGTCCTCAGGACAGGGCCTGCAGATCAGCCCCAGCATTTT
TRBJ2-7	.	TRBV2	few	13	CASSGGAQIEQYF	TGTGCCAGCAGTGGAGGGGCCCAGATCGAGCAGTACTTC
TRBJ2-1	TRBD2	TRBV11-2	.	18	CASSPRLAGELSYNEQFF	TGTGCCAGCAGTCCCCGACTAGCGGGAGAGCTATCCTACAATGAGCAGTTCTTC
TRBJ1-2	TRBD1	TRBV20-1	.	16	CSARAQRTGGAYGYTF	TGCAGTGCTAGAGCGCAGAGGACAGGGGGTGCCTATGGCTACACCTTC
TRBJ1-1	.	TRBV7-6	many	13	CASGADLNTEAFF	TGTGCCAGCGGGGCAGACTTGAACACTGAAGCTTTCTTT
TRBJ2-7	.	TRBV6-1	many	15	CASRPPDPRSGEQYF	TGTGCCAGCAGACCCCCGGACCCCAGGAGCGGAGAGCAGTACTTC
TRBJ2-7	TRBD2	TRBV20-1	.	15	CSAAPGTSGSYEQYF	TGCAGTGCTGCCCCCGGGACTAGCGGGAGCTACGAGCAGTACTTC
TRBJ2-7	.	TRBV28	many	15	CASSLTATMSYEQYF	TGTGCCAGCAGTTTAACTGCCACGATGTCCTACGAGCAGTACTTC
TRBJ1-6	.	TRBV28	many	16	CASSTPGRGNNSPLHF	TGTGCCAGCAGTACCCCAGGTAGGGGTAATAATTCACCCCTCCACTTT
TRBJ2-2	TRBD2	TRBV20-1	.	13	CSASGLVTGELFF	TGCAGTGCCTCCGGACTAGTTACCGGGGAGCTGTTTTTT
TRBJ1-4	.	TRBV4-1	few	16	CASSQDWTRGREKLFF	TGCGCCAGCAGCCAAGATTGGACCAGGGGCAGAGAAAAACTGTTTTTT
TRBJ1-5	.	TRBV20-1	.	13	CSARIGGNQPQHF	TGCAGTGCTAGGATAGGGGGGAATCAGCCCCAGCATTTT
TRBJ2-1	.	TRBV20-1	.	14	CSARGQRANNEQFF	TGCAGTGCTAGAGGCCAGCGGGCGAACAATGAGCAGTTCTTC
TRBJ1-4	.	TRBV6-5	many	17	CASSYAWQGSTNEKLFF	TGTGCCAGCAGTTACGCATGGCAGGGTTCGACTAATGAAAAACTGTTTTTT
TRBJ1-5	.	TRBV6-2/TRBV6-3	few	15	CASTEVGRFNQPQHF	TGTGCCAGCACCGAGGTGGGCAGGTTCAATCAGCCCCAGCATTTT
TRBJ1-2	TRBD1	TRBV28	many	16	CASSSPTGTQGYGYTF	TGTGCCAGCAGTTCCCCGACAGGGACTCAGGGCTATGGCTACACCTTC
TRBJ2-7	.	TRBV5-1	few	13	CASSAPSGDEQYF	TGCGCCAGCAGCGCCCCTTCAGGGGACGAGCAGTACTTC
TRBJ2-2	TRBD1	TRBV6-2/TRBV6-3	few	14	CASSPGQGTGELFF	TGTGCCAGCAGCCCCGGACAGGGCACCGGGGAGCTGTTTTTT
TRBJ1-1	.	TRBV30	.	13	CAWDRTGDTEASF	TGTGCCTGGGATCGCACAGGCGACACTGAAGCTTCCTTT
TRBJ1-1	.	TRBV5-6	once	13	CASSTGWGTEAFF	TGTGCCAGCAGCACAGGTTGGGGCACTGAAGCTTTCTTT
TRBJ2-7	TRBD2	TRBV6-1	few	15	CASSGLGAGTYEQYF	TGTGCCAGCAGTGGGCTCGGAGCGGGGACCTACGAGCAGTACTTC
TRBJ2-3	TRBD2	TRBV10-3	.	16	CAISGADGLDTDTQYF	TGTGCCATCAGTGGGGCGGATGGACTAGACACAGATACGCAGTATTTT
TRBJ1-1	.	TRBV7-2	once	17	CASSLVGGTTNVTEAFF	TGTGCCAGCAGCTTAGTAGGAGGCACGACGAACGTCACTGAAGCTTTCTTT
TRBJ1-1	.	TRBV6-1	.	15	CASSFAVGGSLEAFF	TGTGCCAGCAGCTTTGCAGTCGGGGGCTCTTTAGAAGCTTTCTTT
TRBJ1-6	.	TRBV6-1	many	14	CASSESGINSPLHF	TGTGCCAGCAGTGAAAGTGGCATTAATTCACCCCTCCACTTT
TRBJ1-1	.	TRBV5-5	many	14	CASSLGPWDTEAFF	TGTGCCAGCAGCTTGGGACCGTGGGACACTGAAGCTTTCTTT
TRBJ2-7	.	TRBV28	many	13	CASSRLFAYEQYF	TGTGCCAGCAGTCGATTATTTGCCTACGAGCAGTACTTC
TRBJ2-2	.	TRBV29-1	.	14	CSVEKQANTGELFF	TGCAGCGTTGAAAAACAGGCGAACACCGGGGAGCTGTTTTTT
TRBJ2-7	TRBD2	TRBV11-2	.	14	CASRKIAGGHEQYF	TGTGCCAGCAGGAAAATAGCGGGAGGCCACGAGCAGTACTTC
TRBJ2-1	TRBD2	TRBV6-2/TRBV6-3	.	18	CASSPTGTSVGSYNEQFF	TGTGCCAGCAGTCCCACCGGGACTAGCGTCGGCTCCTACAATGAGCAGTTCTTC